This T cell receptor (beta chain) derives from a study of blood T cell repertoires in COVID-19. The wider study: Samples taken during acute and convalescent COVID-19 were collected in the United States, Italy and Spain. PBMCs, B-cell-depleted T cells, or T cells provided the cDNA or gDNA that made up the material.

The CDR3 length is 12 residues. Germline assignment: CDR1 MNHEY and CDR2 SVGAGI. V shed 8 bases, J shed 6 bases, and the junction held 2 bases outside the gene matches. The authors' processing: It was from reference gene primer amplification that nucleated cell counts were estimated. Assay used: immunoSEQ multiplex PCR; TCRdb lists only in-frame clones, some missing. For V, J and clone size, that table is used; D and trimming come from the DNA. The table has approximately 130,000 clones, over 70% seen once; the top ten hold over 5%. This receptor was taken from an elderly man with active or convalescent COVID-19. This chain joins TRBV6-5 and TRBJ1-3, with TRBD1 matching over 9 bases. The material sequenced was peripheral blood. CDR3 sequence (DNA): TGTGCCAGCGGGACAGGGCAAAACACCATATATTTT. It translates to CASGTGQNTIYF.